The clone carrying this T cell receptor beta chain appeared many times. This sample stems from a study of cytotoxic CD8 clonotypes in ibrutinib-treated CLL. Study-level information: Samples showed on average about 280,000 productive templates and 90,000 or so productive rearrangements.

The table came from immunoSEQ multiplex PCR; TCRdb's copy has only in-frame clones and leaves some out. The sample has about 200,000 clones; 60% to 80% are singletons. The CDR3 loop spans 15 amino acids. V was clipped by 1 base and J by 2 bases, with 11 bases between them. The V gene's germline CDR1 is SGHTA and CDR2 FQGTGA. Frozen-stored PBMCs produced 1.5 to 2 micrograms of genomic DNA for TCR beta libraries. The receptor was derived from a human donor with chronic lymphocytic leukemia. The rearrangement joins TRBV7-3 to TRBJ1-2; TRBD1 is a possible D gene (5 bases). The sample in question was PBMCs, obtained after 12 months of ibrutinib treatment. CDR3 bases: TGTGCCAGCAGCTTAATTGCGACAGACAACTATGGCTACACCTTC. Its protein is CASSLIATDNYGYTF.